The source of this TCR beta chain is a study of blood T cells in healthy people across ages. The use of a sample-barcoded 5' primer and a J-beta primer mix characterized a second PCR of roughly 6 to 11 cycles. TCRdb passed the 5' RACE reads through MiXCR, listing each CDR3 protein once. The data hold more than 650,000 distinct CDR3 sequences, with 40% to 65% observed a single time. This clonotype was counted between two and nine times. V lost 3 bases, J lost 8 bases, and 10 bases lay in between. The CDR3 contains 13 residues. Germline loops: CDR1 KGHSH, CDR2 LQKENI. The specimen was blood. The source of this sequence is an elderly man in good health. The V gene is TRBV18, the J gene TRBJ1-4; weak D call: TRBD1 (5 bases). The CDR3 sequence: CASSPGANEKLFF. The DNA for the CDR3 is TGTGCCAGCTCACCCGGGGCGAACGAAAAACTGTTTTTT.